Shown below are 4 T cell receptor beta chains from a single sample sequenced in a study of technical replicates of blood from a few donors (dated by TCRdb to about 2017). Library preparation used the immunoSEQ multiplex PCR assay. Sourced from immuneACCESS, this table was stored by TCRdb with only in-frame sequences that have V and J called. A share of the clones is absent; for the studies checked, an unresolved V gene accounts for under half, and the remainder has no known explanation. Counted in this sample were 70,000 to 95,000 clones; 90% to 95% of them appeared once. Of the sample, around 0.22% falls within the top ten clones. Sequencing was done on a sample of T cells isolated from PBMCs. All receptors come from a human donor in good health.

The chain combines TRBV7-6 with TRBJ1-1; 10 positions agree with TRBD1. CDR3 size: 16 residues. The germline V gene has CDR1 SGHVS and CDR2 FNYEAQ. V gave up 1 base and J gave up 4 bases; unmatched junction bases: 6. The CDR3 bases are TGTGCCAGCAGCTTAGGACAGGGGGCGACTATCACTGAAGCTTTCTTT. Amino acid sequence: CASSLGQGATITEAFF.

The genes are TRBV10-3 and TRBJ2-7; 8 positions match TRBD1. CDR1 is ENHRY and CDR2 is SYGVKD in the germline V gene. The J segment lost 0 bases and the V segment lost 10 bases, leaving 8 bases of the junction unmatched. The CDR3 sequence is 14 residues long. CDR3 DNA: TGTGCCACCCTGGGGCAGGGGGCCTCCTACGAGCAGTACTTC. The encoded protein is CATLGQGASYEQYF.

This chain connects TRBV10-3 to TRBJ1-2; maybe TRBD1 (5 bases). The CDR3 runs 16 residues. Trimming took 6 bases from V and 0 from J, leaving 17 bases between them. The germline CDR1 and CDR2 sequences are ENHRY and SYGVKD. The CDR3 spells CAIRGGAHPTNYGYTF. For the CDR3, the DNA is TGTGCCATCAGGGGCGGGGCCCACCCAACTAACTATGGCTACACCTTC.

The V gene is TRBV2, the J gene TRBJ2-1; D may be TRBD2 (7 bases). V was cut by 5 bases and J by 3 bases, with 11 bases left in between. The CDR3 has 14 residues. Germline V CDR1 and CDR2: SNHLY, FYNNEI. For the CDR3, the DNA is TGTGCCAGCAGTACGGGGGGCGGCTACAATGAGCAGTTCTTC. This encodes CASSTGGGYNEQFF. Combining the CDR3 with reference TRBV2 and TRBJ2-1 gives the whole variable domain EPEVTQTPSHQVTQMGQEVILRCVPISNHLYFYWYRQILGQKVEFLVSFYNNEISEKSEIFDDQFSVERPDGSNFTLKIRSTKLEDSAMYFCASSTGGGYNEQFFGPGTRLTVL.